This entry concerns a single TCR beta chain. Antigen: not known. Amplification used 60 Vbeta primers and 13 Jbeta primers. Assay: immunoSEQ multiplex PCR; the TCRdb copy retains only in-frame clones and omits some. This table has nearly 80,000 clones, around 79% appearing once. This sample is drawn from a study of cytomegalovirus exposure and HLA in healthy donors. In germline, CDR1 is SQVTM, CDR2 ANQGSEA. The CDR3 extends over 13 amino acids. The germline V and J ends were trimmed by 2 bases and 8 bases, with 12 bases remaining between them. Whole-study results and caveats: It was likely that a cluster of highly shared sequence variants was a sequencing artifact. Later on, an analysis found that several of the most significant clusters appeared to be linked to common viral pathogens, which included parvovirus B19. In an earlier analysis, most TCR beta V segments were productive about 87% or about 30% of the time.

V is TRBV29-1 and J is TRBJ1-4, with D possibly TRBD1 on 5 matching bases. The sequence was obtained from a middle-aged woman in good health and CMV-seropositive. Sequenced: PBMCs. The CDR3 bases are TGCAGCGTTGAATCAAGGGGAAGCGAAAAACTGTTTTTT. It specifies CSVESRGSEKLFF.